This T cell receptor (beta chain) was observed in a study of T cells in Graves' hyperthyroidism and ophthalmopathy. About the research overall: Initial diagnosis, before any treatment, was when peripheral blood was collected.

The germline V gene encodes CDR1 LGHDT and CDR2 YNNKEL (reference sequence). V was shortened by 4 bases and J by 6 bases, with 22 bases between the two germline ends. The CDR3 totals 17 residues. This clonotype was detected many times. Amplification of TCR beta CDR3 regions used RNA as the template. When the TCR CDR3 underwent first-round RT-PCR, the HTBI primer set was used. MiXCR, run by TCRdb on the multiplex PCR reads, gives a single entry per CDR3 protein. Of about 360,000 distinct CDR3 sequences listed, approximately 13% are singletons. Using around 10 ml of fresh peripheral blood, PBMCs were prepared.

The J gene is TRBJ2-1, the V gene TRBV3-1, with D perhaps TRBD2 (6 bases). What was sequenced was blood. This sequence originates from a young woman with Graves' hyperthyroidism. Written as DNA, the CDR3 is TGTGCCAGCAGCCTCCCCAGGACTACAGATGGGGCCAATGAGCAGTTCTTC. It is translated as CASSLPRTTDGANEQFF.